One sample yielded the 18 T cell receptor beta chains listed below, sequenced in a study of cytomegalovirus exposure and HLA in healthy donors. The PCR had 60 Vbeta and 13 Jbeta primers. Generated by immunoSEQ multiplex PCR, the TCRdb table keeps only in-frame clones and is missing some. The data contain about 78,000 clones, around 82% of them singletons. Sequencing used PBMCs. The receptors shown here come from a male donor in good health and CMV-seronegative.

The chain joins TRBV27 to TRBJ2-1; 12 bases align to TRBD2. CDR1 is MNHEY, CDR2 SMNVEV, per germline (reference sequence). Germline trimming cut 4 bases from V and 6 bases from J; bases unmatched to any gene: 4. The CDR3 has 15 amino acids. In DNA form, the CDR3 reads TGTGCCAGCAGTTCGCGACTAGCGGGAGCCAATGAGCAGTTCTTC. Its translation: CASSSRLAGANEQFF.

The gene calls are TRBV30 and TRBJ2-5; the D gene is possibly TRBD2 (6 bases). Germline-derived CDR1 and CDR2 are GTSNPN and SVGIG (reference sequence). V lost 0 bases and J 2 bases, leaving 10 bases between the germline ends. This CDR3 contains 14 residues. The CDR3 loop reads CAWSVSGVQETQYF. CDR3 in DNA: TGTGCCTGGAGTGTATCGGGGGTTCAAGAGACCCAGTACTTC.

This sequence joins TRBV7-3 and TRBJ2-5; D not resolved. Germline CDR1 reads SGHTA; CDR2 reads FQGTGA. V was cut by 2 bases and J by 1 base, with 5 bases left in between. This CDR3 has 13 amino acids. The CDR3 here is CASSLGSQETQYF. The CDR3 DNA is TGTGCCAGCAGCTTAGGCTCCCAAGAGACCCAGTACTTC.

There are a few counts of this clone. The V call is TRBV6-6, the J call TRBJ1-3; no definite D call. The length of the CDR3 is 13 residues. Trimming cost V 6 bases and J 4 bases, with 10 bases left between them. CDR1 MNHNY and CDR2 SVGAGI come from the germline V gene (reference sequence). The CDR3 bases are TGTGCCAGCAGCCTACAGTCAGGAAACACCATATATTTT. Protein: CASSLQSGNTIYF.

The gene calls are TRBV7-6 and TRBJ2-5; D perhaps matches TRBD2 (6 bases). This CDR3 spans 14 amino acids. Germline CDR1 reads SGHVS; CDR2 reads FNYEAQ. Trimming cost V 1 base and J 7 bases, with 13 bases left between them. CDR3 in amino acids: CASSLGELAGTQYF. The DNA for the CDR3 is TGTGCCAGCAGCTTAGGGGAACTAGCAGGGACCCAGTACTTC.

This clone was detected a few times. The chain carries TRBV9 and TRBJ2-3, with 7 bases that match TRBD1. The V segment lost 0 bases and the J segment 5 bases; nucleotides outside the gene matches: 12. The CDR3 sequence is 17 residues long. Germline CDR1 and CDR2: SGDLS and YYNGEE. CDR3 DNA: TGTGCCAGCAGCGTAGGAGCTACGAGGGGGCCTCAAGATACGCAGTATTTT. Translated: CASSVGATRGPQDTQYF.

The chain recombines TRBV28 with TRBJ2-2; 9 bases line up with TRBD1. The germline gives CDR1 MDHEN, CDR2 SYDVKM. The ends lost 4 bases at V and 6 bases at J; junction bases unmatched: 6. This CDR3 region has 15 residues. CDR3 in amino acids: CASSSPGTGPGELFF. CDR3 bases: TGTGCCAGCAGTTCACCGGGGACAGGGCCCGGGGAGCTGTTTTTT.

This clone was observed a few times. This chain uses TRBV9 with TRBJ2-5; D possibly corresponds to TRBD2 (6 bases). Per the germline V gene, CDR1 is SGDLS and CDR2 is YYNGEE. V lost 0 bases to trimming and J lost 2 bases, with 8 bases between them. The CDR3 is 14 amino acids. The CDR3 sequence is CASSVGAGQETQYF. CDR3 nucleotides: TGTGCCAGCAGCGTAGGGGCGGGACAAGAGACCCAGTACTTC.

This rearrangement joins TRBV2 to TRBJ1-4; D possibly corresponds to TRBD1 (5 bases). The CDR3 is made up of 16 amino acids. The germline V gene encodes CDR1 SNHLY and CDR2 FYNNEI. The V end lost 4 bases, the J end lost 10 bases, and 22 bases lay between the germline ends. This CDR3 is CASSAGLGAPGGKLFF. CDR3 bases: TGTGCCAGCAGTGCCGGGTTAGGGGCTCCGGGGGGAAAACTGTTTTTT.

The chain joins TRBV19 to TRBJ2-7; D may be TRBD2 (5 bases). Trimming pared 6 bases from V and 4 bases from J, leaving 22 bases between. Looked up from germline, CDR1 is LNHDA and CDR2 is SQIVND (reference sequence). This CDR3 is built from 16 residues. CDR3 amino acids: CASSPPWGVGSYEQYF. Here the CDR3 DNA reads TGTGCCAGTAGCCCCCCGTGGGGAGTGGGGTCTTACGAGCAGTACTTC.

The chain combines TRBV2 with TRBJ2-5; unclear D gene. The CDR3 contains 12 residues. Germline assignment: CDR1 SNHLY and CDR2 FYNNEI. Trimming left V 8 bases short and J 2 bases short, with 9 bases between. This chain's CDR3 is CASSKAQETQYF. The CDR3 DNA is TGTGCCAGCTCTAAAGCTCAAGAGACCCAGTACTTC. Full variable domain (missing parts from reference TRBV2 and TRBJ2-5): EPEVTQTPSHQVTQMGQEVILRCVPISNHLYFYWYRQILGQKVEFLVSFYNNEISEKSEIFDDQFSVERPDGSNFTLKIRSTKLEDSAMYFCASSKAQETQYFGPGTRLLVL.

The CDR3 sequence is CSVGTGGRGNTIYF. CDR3 nucleotide sequence: TGCAGCGTCGGAACAGGGGGTCGTGGAAACACCATATATTTT. J is TRBJ1-3 and V is TRBV29-1; 8 bases map to TRBD1. Germline-derived CDR1 and CDR2 are SQVTM and ANQGSEA. V lost 6 bases and J lost 3; bases outside the gene matches: 7. This CDR3 contains 14 residues. Drawing the rest from reference TRBV29-1 and TRBJ1-3, the complete variable domain is SAVISQKPSRDICQRGTSLTIQCQVDSQVTMMFWYRQQPGQSLTLIATANQGSEATYESGFVIDKFPISRPNLTFSTLTVSNMSPEDSSIYLCSVGTGGRGNTIYFGEGSWLTVV.

The chain combines TRBV18 with TRBJ1-1, with 7 nucleotides matching TRBD1. The J segment lost 0 bases and the V segment lost 4 bases, leaving 5 bases of the junction unmatched. CDR1 KGHSH and CDR2 LQKENI come from the germline V gene. The CDR3 runs 15 residues. The chain's CDR3 is CASSLDRAMNTEAFF. The DNA of the CDR3 is TGTGCCAGCTCACTTGACAGGGCCATGAACACTGAAGCTTTCTTT. Full variable domain (outside the CDR3, taken from reference TRBV18 and TRBJ1-1): NAGVMQNPRHLVRRRGQEARLRCSPMKGHSHVYWYRQLPEEGLKFMVYLQKENIIDESGMPKERFSAEFPKEGPSILRIQQVVRGDSAAYFCASSLDRAMNTEAFFGQGTRLTVV.

The chain is built from TRBV10-2 and TRBJ2-2; 8 bases are shared with TRBD2. V shed 4 bases and J 6 bases; nucleotides not matched to a gene: 1. Per the germline V gene, CDR1 is WSHSY and CDR2 is SAAADI. This CDR3 has 13 amino acids. The CDR3 sequence is CASSGREAGELFF. Here the CDR3 DNA reads TGCGCCAGCAGTGGGCGGGAGGCCGGGGAGCTGTTTTTT.

The rearrangement uses TRBV19 and TRBJ1-4, with TRBD1 identical over 11 bases. There are 16 residues in the CDR3. J gave up 5 bases and V 3 bases, and 5 bases lay outside the gene matches. The V gene's germline CDR1 is LNHDA and CDR2 SQIVND (reference sequence). DNA of the CDR3: TGTGCCAGTAGTATCTTCGGGACAGGGGGGAATGAAAAACTGTTTTTT. Translation: CASSIFGTGGNEKLFF.

This chain links TRBV6-1 with TRBJ2-5, with D hard to call. V was shortened by 5 bases and J by 3 bases, with 10 bases between the two germline ends. Germline V lookup: CDR1 MNHNS, CDR2 SASEGT. The length of the CDR3 is 13 residues. The CDR3 nucleotides are TGTGCCAGCAGTCGTCGGTTAGAAGAGACCCAGTACTTC. It specifies CASSRRLEETQYF.

The chain joins TRBV30 to TRBJ1-1; 7 bases fit TRBD1. Per the germline V gene, CDR1 is GTSNPN and CDR2 is SVGIG (reference sequence). Trimming at V came to 1 base and at J to 4 bases, leaving 6 bases not matched to a gene. The CDR3 has 14 amino acids. The CDR3 reads CAWSARPGGTEAFF. The CDR3 DNA follows: TGTGCCTGGAGTGCTCGCCCAGGGGGCACTGAAGCTTTCTTT. The variable domain in full, with the rest retrieved from reference TRBV30 and TRBJ1-1, is SQTIHQWPATLVQPVGSPLSLECTVEGTSNPNLYWYRQAAGRGLQLLFYSVGIGQISSEVPQNLSASRPQDRQFILSSKKLLLSDSGFYLCAWSARPGGTEAFFGQGTRLTVV.

The chain carries TRBV25-1 and TRBJ1-1; no definite D call. Germline loops: CDR1 MGHDK, CDR2 SYGVNS. This CDR3 is 12 amino acids long. V gave up 4 bases and J gave up 1 base, with 4 bases separating them. CDR3 DNA sequence: TGTGCCAGCAGTGCCTGGAACACTGAAGCTTTCTTT. This codes for CASSAWNTEAFF.